This T cell receptor (beta chain) was sequenced in a study of T cells in Graves' hyperthyroidism and ophthalmopathy. The source material, RNA transcripts, was used to amplify TCR beta CDR3 regions. The HTBI primer set served for first-round RT-PCR of the TCR CDR3. TCRdb recomputed calls from the multiplex PCR reads with MiXCR, one row per CDR3 protein. The sample comprises fewer than 750,000 distinct CDR3 sequences, under 15% of which are singletons, and approximately 4.2% rests with the top ten. This clonotype occurred many times. The germline V and J ends were trimmed by 7 bases and 3 bases, with 13 bases remaining between them. CDR1 MNHNS and CDR2 SASEGT come from the germline V gene. The CDR3 extends over 13 amino acids.

The sequence was obtained from a woman in her thirties or forties with Graves' ophthalmopathy. Sample: blood. The J gene is TRBJ2-7, the V gene TRBV6-1; no firm D call. The CDR3 DNA is TGTGCCAGCACAGACACGATACGCTACGAGCAGTACTTC. Residues: CASTDTIRYEQYF.